The clone carrying this T cell receptor beta chain was observed at least ten times. The data are from a study of early T cells in non-severe SARS-CoV-2 infection. Separate cDNA molecules each had unique molecular identifiers attached to them. TCRdb independently ran MiXCR on the 5' RACE reads; one entry per CDR3 protein. The sample holds roughly 80,000 distinct CDR3 sequences; roughly an eighth are singletons and the top ten take 3%. Germline assignment: CDR1 SGHVS and CDR2 FNYEAQ. Trimming cost V 4 bases and J 5 bases, with 5 bases left between them. The CDR3 runs to 11 residues. The sequence was obtained from an adult who was a healthcare worker with PCR-confirmed SARS-CoV-2 infection or an uninfected control (not recorded which). This chain connects TRBV7-6 to TRBJ2-5; D uncertain. The sequenced sample consisted of whole blood. The CDR3 nucleotides read TGTGCCAGCAGCTCCCTTGAGACCCAGTACTTC. Its protein is CASSSLETQYF.